What follows describes a single T cell receptor beta chain. Its target is unknown. A sample-barcoded 5' primer and a J-beta primer mix were used in a second PCR of about 6 to 11 cycles. TCRdb re-derived calls from the 5' RACE reads in MiXCR, one entry per CDR3 protein. The repertoire consists of about 800,000 distinct CDR3 sequences, with approximately 25% occurring once and the leading ten covering under 4.5%. The source of the sample is a study of blood T cells in healthy people across ages. General study findings and limits: Investigators treated diversity estimates from one million T cells as underestimates. Researchers report that TCR beta diversity correlated strongly with naive T cell percentage.

The CDR3 is made up of 15 amino acids. Germline V CDR1 and CDR2: DFQATT, SNEGSKA (reference sequence). The same specimen was also included in a second study, on T cells of mothers and their children. This second study says: Mothers gave over 9.5 million TCR beta CDR3 reads each, and children several million each.

This receptor was identified in a boy between 5 and 17 years old in good health. The rearrangement links TRBV20-1 to TRBJ2-5, with 14 bases identical to TRBD2. The DNA end is more similar to TRBJ2-7, so the J call may be wrong. Sequencing was done on a sample of blood. Here the CDR3 reads CSASGTSGGSYEQYF. For the CDR3, the DNA is TGCAGTGCTTCTGGGACTAGCGGGGGTTCCTACGAGCAGTACTTC.